Below, one T cell receptor beta chain is given with its context. The antigen remains unidentified. The sample belongs to a study of a mutant IDH1 vaccine in newly diagnosed glioma. Background on the study: Patients arrived already treated with radiotherapy, temozolomide, or both, most having had both.

The V end lost 0 bases, the J end lost 0 bases, and 6 bases lay between the germline ends. The germline CDR1 and CDR2 sequences are SGHRS and YFSETQ. The CDR3 extends over 14 amino acids. Generated by immunoSEQ multiplex PCR, the TCRdb table keeps only in-frame clones and is missing some. The top ten clones hold 2% to 2.5% of a sample with about 46,000 clones, roughly 92% of them seen once. Documented time point: week 35, safety follow-up. Doses of 300 ug of mutant IDH1 20-mer peptide were given with topical imiquimod. The vaccination schedule gave patients eight doses in weeks 1, 3, 5, 7, 11, 15, 19 and 23.

The rearrangement uses TRBV5-1 and TRBJ1-2; weak D call: TRBD1 (5 bases). The sequencing used PBMCs, collected from a glioma patient whose treatment included an IDH1 peptide vaccine. The sequence derives from a man in his forties or fifties with glioma. In DNA form, the CDR3 reads TGCGCCAGCAGCTTGGGGGGGGCTAACTATGGCTACACCTTC. It specifies CASSLGGANYGYTF.